This T cell receptor beta chain originates from a study of spatial heterogeneity in lung cancer. In the study overall: A consistent excess of beta-chain over alpha-chain sequences was detected. Study findings and constraints: Relative to follow-up, resection was when ubiquitous expanded tumor TCRs appeared more in blood.

Each molecule of TCR cDNA was tagged with one unique molecular identifier. TCRdb re-called the 5' RACE reads with MiXCR, one entry per CDR3 protein. The repertoire holds about 120,000 distinct CDR3 sequences, with 12% as singletons. Time point described: blood at routine non-recurrence follow-up after resection. Tumor, nontumor lung or frozen PBMC supplied whole RNA that was sequenced unsorted. This clonotype occurred many times. Its antigen is currently unknown. Germline CDR1 is DFQATT and CDR2 is SNEGSKA (reference sequence). V lost 3 bases and J lost 7, with 12 bases in between. The CDR3 sequence is 12 residues long.

The starting material was PBMCs, obtained at follow-up. The clonotype comes from a male donor with early-stage non-small cell lung cancer. J is TRBJ1-1 and V is TRBV20-1; no firm D call. The CDR3 coding sequence is TGCAGTGCTAGCCGACTATTTAGTGAAGCTTTCTTT. Protein: CSASRLFSEAFF.